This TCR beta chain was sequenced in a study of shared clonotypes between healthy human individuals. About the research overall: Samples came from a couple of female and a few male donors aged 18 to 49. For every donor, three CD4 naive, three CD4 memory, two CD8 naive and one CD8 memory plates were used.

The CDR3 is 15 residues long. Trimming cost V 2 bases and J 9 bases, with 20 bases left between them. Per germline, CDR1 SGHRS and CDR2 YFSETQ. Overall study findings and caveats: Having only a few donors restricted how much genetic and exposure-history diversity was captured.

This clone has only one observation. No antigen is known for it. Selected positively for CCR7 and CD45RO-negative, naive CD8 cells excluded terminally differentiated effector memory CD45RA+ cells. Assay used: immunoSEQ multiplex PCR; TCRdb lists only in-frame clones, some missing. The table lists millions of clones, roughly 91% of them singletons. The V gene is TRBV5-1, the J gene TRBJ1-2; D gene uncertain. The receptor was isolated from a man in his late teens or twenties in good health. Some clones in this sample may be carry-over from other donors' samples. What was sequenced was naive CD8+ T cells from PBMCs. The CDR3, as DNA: TGCGCCAGCAGCTTACTAGGTGATCCGATGGCTAGCTACACCTTC. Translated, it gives CASSLLGDPMASYTF.